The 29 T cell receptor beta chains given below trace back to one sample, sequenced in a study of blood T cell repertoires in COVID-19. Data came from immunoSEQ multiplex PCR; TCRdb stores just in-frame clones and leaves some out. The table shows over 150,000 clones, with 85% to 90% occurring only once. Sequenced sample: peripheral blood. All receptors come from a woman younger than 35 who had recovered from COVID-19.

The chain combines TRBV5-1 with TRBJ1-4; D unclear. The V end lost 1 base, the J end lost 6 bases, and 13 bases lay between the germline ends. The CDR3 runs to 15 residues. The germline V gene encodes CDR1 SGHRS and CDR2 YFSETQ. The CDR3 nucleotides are TGCGCCAGCAGCTTGCGGTTGGGAGAGGATGAAAAACTGTTTTTT. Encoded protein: CASSLRLGEDEKLFF.

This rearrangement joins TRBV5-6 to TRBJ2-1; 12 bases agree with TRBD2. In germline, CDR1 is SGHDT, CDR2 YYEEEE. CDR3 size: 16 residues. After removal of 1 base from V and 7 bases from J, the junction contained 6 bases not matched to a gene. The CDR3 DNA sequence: TGTGCCAGCAGCTTGCCTAGCGGGGGGGCCGGTAATGAGCAGTTCTTC. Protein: CASSLPSGGAGNEQFF.

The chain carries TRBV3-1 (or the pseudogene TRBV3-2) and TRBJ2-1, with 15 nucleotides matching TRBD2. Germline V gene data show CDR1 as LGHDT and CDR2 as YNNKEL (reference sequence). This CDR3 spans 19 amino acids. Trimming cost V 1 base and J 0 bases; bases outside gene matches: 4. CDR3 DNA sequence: TGTGCCAGCAGCCAAGTAGGACTAGCGGGAGGGAGCTCCTACAATGAGCAGTTCTTC. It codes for CASSQVGLAGGSSYNEQFF.

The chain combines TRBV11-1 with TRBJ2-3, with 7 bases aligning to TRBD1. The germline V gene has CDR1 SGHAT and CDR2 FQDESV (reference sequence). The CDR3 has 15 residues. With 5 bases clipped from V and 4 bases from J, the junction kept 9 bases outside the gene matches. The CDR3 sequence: CASSKIQTGSDTQYF. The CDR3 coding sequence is TGTGCCAGCAGCAAGATACAGACAGGGTCAGATACGCAGTATTTT.

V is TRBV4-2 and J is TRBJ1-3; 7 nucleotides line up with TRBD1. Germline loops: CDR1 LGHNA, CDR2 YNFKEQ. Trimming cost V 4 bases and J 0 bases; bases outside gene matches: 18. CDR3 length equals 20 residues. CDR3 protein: CASSRKVLQTGEGSGNTIYF. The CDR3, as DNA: TGTGCCAGCAGCCGAAAGGTGCTACAAACAGGGGAAGGCTCTGGAAACACCATATATTTT.

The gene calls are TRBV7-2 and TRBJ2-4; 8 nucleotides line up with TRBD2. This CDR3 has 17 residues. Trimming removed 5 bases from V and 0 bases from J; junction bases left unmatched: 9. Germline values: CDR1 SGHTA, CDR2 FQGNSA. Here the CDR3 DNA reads TGTGCCAGCAGCCGGGGGGGGCTTTTACTAGCCAAAAACATTCAGTACTTC. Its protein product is CASSRGGLLLAKNIQYF. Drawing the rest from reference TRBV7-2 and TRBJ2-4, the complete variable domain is GAGVSQSPSNKVTEKGKDVELRCDPISGHTALYWYRQSLGQGLEFLIYFQGNSAPDKSGLPSDRFSAERTGGSVSTLTIQRTQQEDSAVYLCASSRGGLLLAKNIQYFGAGTRLSVL.

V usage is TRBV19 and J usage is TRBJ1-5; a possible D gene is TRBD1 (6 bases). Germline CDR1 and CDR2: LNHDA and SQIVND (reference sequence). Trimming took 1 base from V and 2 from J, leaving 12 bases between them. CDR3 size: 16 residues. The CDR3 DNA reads TGTGCCAGTAGTATAGGCAGGGGCGTGGGCAATCAGCCCCAGCATTTT. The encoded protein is CASSIGRGVGNQPQHF. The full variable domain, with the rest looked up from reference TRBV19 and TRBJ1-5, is DGGITQSPKYLFRKEGQNVTLSCEQNLNHDAMYWYRQDPGQGLRLIYYSQIVNDFQKGDIAEGYSVSREKKESFPLTVTSAQKNPTAFYLCASSIGRGVGNQPQHFGDGTRLSIL.

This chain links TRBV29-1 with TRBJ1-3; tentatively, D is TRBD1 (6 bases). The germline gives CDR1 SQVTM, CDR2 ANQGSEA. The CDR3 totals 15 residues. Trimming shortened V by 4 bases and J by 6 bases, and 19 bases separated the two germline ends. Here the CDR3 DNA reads TGCAGCGTTGTCATTTCGGTACAGGGTAAAAACACCATATATTTT. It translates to CSVVISVQGKNTIYF.

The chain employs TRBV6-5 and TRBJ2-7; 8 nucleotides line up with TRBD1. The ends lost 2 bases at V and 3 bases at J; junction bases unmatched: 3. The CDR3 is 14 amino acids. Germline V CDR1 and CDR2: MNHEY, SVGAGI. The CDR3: CASSYRDRNYEQYF. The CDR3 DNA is TGTGCCAGCAGTTACCGGGACAGGAACTACGAGCAGTACTTC.

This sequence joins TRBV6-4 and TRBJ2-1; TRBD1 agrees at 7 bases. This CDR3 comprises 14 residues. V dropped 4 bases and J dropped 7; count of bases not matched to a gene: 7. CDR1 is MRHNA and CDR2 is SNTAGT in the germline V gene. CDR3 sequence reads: CASSARQGGNEQFF. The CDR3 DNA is TGTGCCAGCAGTGCCAGACAGGGTGGGAATGAGCAGTTCTTC.

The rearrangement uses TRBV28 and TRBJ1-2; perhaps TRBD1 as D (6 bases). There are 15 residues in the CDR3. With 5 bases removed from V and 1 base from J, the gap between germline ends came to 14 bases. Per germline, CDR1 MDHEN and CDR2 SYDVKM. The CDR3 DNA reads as TGTGCCAGCAGTCCGTGGACAGCGCGTAACTATGGCTACACCTTC. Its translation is CASSPWTARNYGYTF.

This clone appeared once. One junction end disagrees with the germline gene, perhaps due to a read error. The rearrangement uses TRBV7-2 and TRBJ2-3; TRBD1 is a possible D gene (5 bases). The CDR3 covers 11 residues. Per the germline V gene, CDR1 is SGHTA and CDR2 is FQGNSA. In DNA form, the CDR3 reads TGCGGTATCAGGGTTGGATATACGCAGTATTTT. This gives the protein CGIRVGYTQYF.

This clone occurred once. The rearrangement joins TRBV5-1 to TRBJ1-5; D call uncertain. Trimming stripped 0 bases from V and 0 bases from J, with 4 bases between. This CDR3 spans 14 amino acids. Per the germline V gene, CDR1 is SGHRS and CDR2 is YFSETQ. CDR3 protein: CASSLGSSNQPQHF. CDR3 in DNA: TGCGCCAGCAGCTTGGGGAGTAGCAATCAGCCCCAGCATTTT.

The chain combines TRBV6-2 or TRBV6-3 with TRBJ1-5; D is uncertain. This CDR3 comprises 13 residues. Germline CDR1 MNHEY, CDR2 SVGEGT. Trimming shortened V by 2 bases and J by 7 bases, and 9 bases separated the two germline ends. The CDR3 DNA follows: TGTGCCAGCAGTTACCTTCGCGAACAGCCCCAGCATTTT. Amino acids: CASSYLREQPQHF.

The CDR3 is CASSPLSTEQPQHF. The CDR3 DNA is TGTGCCAGCTCACCACTGAGTACAGAACAGCCCCAGCATTTT. The chain joins TRBV18 to TRBJ1-5; D unclear. This CDR3 contains 14 residues. Looked up from germline, CDR1 is KGHSH and CDR2 is LQKENI. Between the trimmed V and J ends, which lost 1 base and 7 bases, there was a span of 11 bases.

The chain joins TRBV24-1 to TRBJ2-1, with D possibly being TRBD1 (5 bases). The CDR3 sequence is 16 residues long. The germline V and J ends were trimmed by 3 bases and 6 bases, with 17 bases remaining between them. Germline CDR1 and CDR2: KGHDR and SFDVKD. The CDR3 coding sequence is TGTGCCACCAGTGATACCCGTGGCAGGGCTCTCAATGAGCAGTTCTTC. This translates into CATSDTRGRALNEQFF.

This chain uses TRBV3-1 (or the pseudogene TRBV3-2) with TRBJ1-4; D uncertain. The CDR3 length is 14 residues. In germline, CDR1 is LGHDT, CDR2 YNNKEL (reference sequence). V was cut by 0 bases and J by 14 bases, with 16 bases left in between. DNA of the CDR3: TGTGCCAGCAGCCAAGATGAGGGCCTAGGGTGGCTGTTTTTT. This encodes CASSQDEGLGWLFF.

DNA for the CDR3: TGTGCCAGCAGTTACTCGGACAGGGCGAGGGATGAGCAGTTCTTC. It specifies CASSYSDRARDEQFF. The V call is TRBV6-6, the J call TRBJ2-1, with TRBD1 matching 8 bases. The junction had 6 bases not matched to a gene; V was cut back by 0 bases and J by 8 bases. The CDR3 consists of 15 residues. Germline-derived CDR1 and CDR2 are MNHNY and SVGAGI (reference sequence).

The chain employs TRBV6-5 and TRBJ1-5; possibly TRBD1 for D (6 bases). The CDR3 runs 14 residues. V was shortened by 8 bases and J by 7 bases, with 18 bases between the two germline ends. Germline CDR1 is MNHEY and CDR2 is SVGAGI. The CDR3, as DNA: TGTGCCAGCGCGGGAGGGGGGAGAGGACAGCCCCAGCATTTT. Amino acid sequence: CASAGGGRGQPQHF.

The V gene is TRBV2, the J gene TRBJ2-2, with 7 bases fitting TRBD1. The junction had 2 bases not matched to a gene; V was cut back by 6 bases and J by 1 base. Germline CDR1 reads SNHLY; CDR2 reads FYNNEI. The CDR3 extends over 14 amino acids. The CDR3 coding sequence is TGTGCCAGCAGCCGGGACAGGAACACCGGGGAGCTGTTTTTT. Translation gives CASSRDRNTGELFF.

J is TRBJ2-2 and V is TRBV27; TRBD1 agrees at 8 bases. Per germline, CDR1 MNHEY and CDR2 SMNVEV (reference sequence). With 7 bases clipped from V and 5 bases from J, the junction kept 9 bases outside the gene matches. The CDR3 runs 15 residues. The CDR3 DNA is TGTGCCAGCACCTGGGGGCAGGGGGCAACCGGGGAGCTGTTTTTT. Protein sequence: CASTWGQGATGELFF.

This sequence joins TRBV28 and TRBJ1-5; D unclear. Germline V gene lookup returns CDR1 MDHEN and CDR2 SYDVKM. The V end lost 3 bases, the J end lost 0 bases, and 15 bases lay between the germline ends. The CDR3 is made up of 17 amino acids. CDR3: CASSLMGEAYSNQPQHF. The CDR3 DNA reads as TGTGCCAGCAGTTTGATGGGAGAGGCTTATAGCAATCAGCCCCAGCATTTT.

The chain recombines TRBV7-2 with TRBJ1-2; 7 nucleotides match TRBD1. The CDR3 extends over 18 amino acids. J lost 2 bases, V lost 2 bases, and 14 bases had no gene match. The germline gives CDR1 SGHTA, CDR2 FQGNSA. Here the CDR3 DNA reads TGTGCCAGCAGCTTATTTGGGCAGGGGGGCCGTCTCAACTATGGCTACACCTTC. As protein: CASSLFGQGGRLNYGYTF.

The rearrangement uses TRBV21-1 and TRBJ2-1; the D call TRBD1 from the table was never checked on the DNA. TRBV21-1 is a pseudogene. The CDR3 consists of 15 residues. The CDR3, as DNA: TGTGCCAGCAGCAAATATAGGGGGTTTAGGAATGAGCAGTTCTTC. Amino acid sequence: CASSKYRGFRNEQFF.

CDR3 in amino acids: CASGRENEKLFF. The DNA for the CDR3 is TGTGCCAGCGGACGGGAAAATGAAAAACTGTTTTTT. The chain carries TRBV7-9 and TRBJ1-4; D remains unclear. Germline loops: CDR1 SEHNR, CDR2 FQNEAQ (reference sequence). Between the trimmed V and J ends, which lost 8 bases and 5 bases, there was a span of 9 bases. There are 12 residues in the CDR3.

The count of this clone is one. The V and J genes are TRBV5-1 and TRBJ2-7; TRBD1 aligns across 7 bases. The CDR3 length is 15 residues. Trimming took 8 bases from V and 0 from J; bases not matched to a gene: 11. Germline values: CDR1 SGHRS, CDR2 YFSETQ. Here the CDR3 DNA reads TGCGCCAGTCAGACTTTACAGGGGTCCTCCTACGAGCAGTACTTC. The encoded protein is CASQTLQGSSYEQYF.

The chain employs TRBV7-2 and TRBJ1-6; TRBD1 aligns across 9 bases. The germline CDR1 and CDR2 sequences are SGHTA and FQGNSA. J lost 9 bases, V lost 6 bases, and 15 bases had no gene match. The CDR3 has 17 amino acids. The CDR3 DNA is TGTGCCAGCAGTCAAAACCGGGACAGGGAAGGGAGTTCACCCCTCCACTTT. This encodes CASSQNRDREGSSPLHF.

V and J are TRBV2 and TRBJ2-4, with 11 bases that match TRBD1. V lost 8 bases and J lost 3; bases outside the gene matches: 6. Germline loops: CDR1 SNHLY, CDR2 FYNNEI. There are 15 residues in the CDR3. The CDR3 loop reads CASWDRGTGKNIQYF. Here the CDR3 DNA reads TGTGCCAGCTGGGACAGGGGGACAGGCAAAAACATTCAGTACTTC.

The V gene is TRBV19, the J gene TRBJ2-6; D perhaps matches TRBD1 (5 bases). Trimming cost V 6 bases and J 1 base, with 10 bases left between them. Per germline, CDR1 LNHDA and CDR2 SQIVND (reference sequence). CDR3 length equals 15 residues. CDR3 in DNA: TGTGCCAGTAGCCCCCCAGGGTCTGGGGCCAACGTCCTGACTTTC. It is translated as CASSPPGSGANVLTF.